The next 31 T cell receptor beta chains were all read from a single sample in a study of shared clonotypes between healthy human individuals. Generated by immunoSEQ multiplex PCR, the TCRdb table keeps only in-frame clones and is missing some. The table includes some 1 million clones, approximately 70% detected once. Sequenced: memory CD4+ T cells sorted from blood. Subset defined: CD45RA-negative fraction. All receptors come from a man in his late teens or twenties in good health.

The chain combines TRBV7-2 with TRBJ2-1, with TRBD1 matching over 7 bases. The V and J ends lost 3 bases and 0 bases, in that order; junction bases with no gene match: 2. Looked up from germline, CDR1 is SGHTA and CDR2 is FQGNSA. This CDR3 has 15 amino acids. The CDR3 DNA is TGTGCCAGCAGCTTCGGGACAGCCTCCTACAATGAGCAGTTCTTC. Translating it yields CASSFGTASYNEQFF.

The count of this clone is one. The chain employs TRBV5-1 and TRBJ2-1, with D possibly TRBD1 on 5 matching bases. CDR1 is SGHRS, CDR2 YFSETQ, per germline. The CDR3 covers 15 residues. Trimming shortened V by 0 bases and J by 8 bases, and 15 bases separated the two germline ends. The DNA of the CDR3 is TGCGCCAGCAGCTTGGCCACAGGTAATAAGGATGAGCAGTTCTTC. Translated, it gives CASSLATGNKDEQFF.

The chain couples TRBV6-1 to TRBJ1-1, with D unclear. The V and J ends lost 3 bases and 0 bases respectively, with 8 bases between them. Germline lookup yields CDR1 MNHNS and CDR2 SASEGT. This CDR3 has 14 residues. The CDR3 is CASSDPAVNTEAFF. The CDR3 nucleotides read TGTGCCAGCAGTGATCCTGCGGTGAACACTGAAGCTTTCTTT.

J is TRBJ2-6 and V is TRBV21-1; the table assigns TRBD1, which was not confirmed against the DNA. TRBV21-1 is marked as a pseudogene. The CDR3 is made up of 18 amino acids. DNA of the CDR3: TGTGCCAGCACCCTCCTTCCCCATACAGGCTCTGGGGCCAACGTCCTGACTTTC. Encoded protein: CASTLLPHTGSGANVLTF.

This chain links TRBV5-8 with TRBJ1-4, with unresolved D. This CDR3 comprises 12 residues. Trimming pared 5 bases from V and 7 bases from J, leaving 9 bases between. Germline CDR1 reads SGHTS; CDR2 reads YDEGEE. CDR3 DNA: TGTGCCAGCAGTCTCGTGCGTGAAAAACTGTTTTTT. It translates to CASSLVREKLFF.

The V call is TRBV9, the J call TRBJ2-1, with a weak D call TRBD1 (6 bases). The germline V and J ends were trimmed by 4 bases and 0 bases, with 11 bases remaining between them. The V gene's germline CDR1 is SGDLS and CDR2 YYNGEE. This CDR3 spans 15 amino acids. The CDR3 here is CASSHGQNSYNEQFF. The CDR3 nucleotides read TGTGCCAGCAGCCACGGACAGAACTCCTACAATGAGCAGTTCTTC.

For the CDR3, the DNA is TGTGCCAGCAGTCCGCTAATACGAAATTCACCCCTCCACTTT. Translated, it gives CASSPLIRNSPLHF. V usage is TRBV27 and J usage is TRBJ1-6; D gene uncertain. Trimming took 5 bases from V and 7 from J, leaving 12 bases between them. The CDR3 is 14 residues long. CDR1 MNHEY and CDR2 SMNVEV come from the germline V gene (reference sequence).

This clone came up many times. V is TRBV6-5 and J is TRBJ1-2; weak D call: TRBD1 (6 bases). Trimming stripped 8 bases from V and 3 bases from J, with 13 bases between. From germline, CDR1 is MNHEY and CDR2 SVGAGI. There are 13 residues in the CDR3. CDR3 DNA: TGTGCCAGCGCAGTGCCAGGGGACTATGGCTACACCTTC. It translates to CASAVPGDYGYTF.

This chain joins TRBV28 and TRBJ2-5; 8 nucleotides agree with TRBD2. The CDR3 is made up of 13 amino acids. Trimming removed 6 bases from V and 5 bases from J; junction bases left unmatched: 5. In germline, CDR1 is MDHEN, CDR2 SYDVKM. The CDR3 is CASRERGRETQYF. CDR3 coding DNA: TGTGCCAGCAGAGAGCGGGGGCGGGAGACCCAGTACTTC.

The chain links TRBV10-3 to TRBJ1-3; 9 nucleotides agree with TRBD1. The germline CDR1 and CDR2 sequences are ENHRY and SYGVKD. The CDR3 extends over 13 amino acids. Unmatched junction bases numbered 4, after V lost 6 bases and J lost 7 bases. For the CDR3, the DNA is TGTGCCATCAGCCCCGGGACAGGGAACACCATATATTTT. This sequence encodes CAISPGTGNTIYF.

As concerns this clone: The sample has other DNA sequences that encode this CDR3 too. The CDR3 coding sequence is TGTGCCAGCAGCTTGAGTAACACTGAAGCTTTCTTT. This sequence encodes CASSLSNTEAFF. The chain uses TRBV7-2 and TRBJ1-1; no reliable D call. V dropped 3 bases and J dropped 2 bases, with 4 bases sitting between them. Germline CDR1 is SGHTA and CDR2 is FQGNSA. The CDR3 has 12 residues.

The chain uses TRBV4-3 and TRBJ1-2, with D perhaps TRBD1 (6 bases). Germline-derived CDR1 and CDR2 are LGHNA and YSLEER. CDR3 size: 16 residues. Deletions cut 0 bases from V and 7 bases from J, with 18 bases between. DNA of the CDR3: TGCGCCAGCAGCCAAGAGGCCGGGGGCGGAGGGGTTGGCTACACCTTC. This sequence encodes CASSQEAGGGGVGYTF.

V and J are TRBV2 and TRBJ2-3; maybe TRBD1 (5 bases). There are 15 residues in the CDR3. Trimming cost V 6 bases and J 4 bases, with 17 bases left between them. Germline values: CDR1 SNHLY, CDR2 FYNNEI. The CDR3 nucleotides read TGTGCCAGCAGAGGGTCCAGGGCCCCCTCAGATACGCAGTATTTT. Translating gives CASRGSRAPSDTQYF.

The CDR3 DNA sequence: TGTGCCAGTAGTAGACCGGGACAGCGGACATTGCATTTT. Translating gives CASSRPGQRTLHF. The rearrangement joins TRBV19 to TRBJ1-5; TRBD1 agrees at 7 bases. The CDR3 extends over 13 amino acids. V gave up 4 bases and J gave up 15 bases; unmatched junction bases: 12. CDR1 LNHDA and CDR2 SQIVND come from the germline V gene (reference sequence).

J is TRBJ2-5 and V is TRBV19, with D perhaps TRBD2 (6 bases). Trimming shortened V by 5 bases and J by 2 bases, and 12 bases separated the two germline ends. The germline gives CDR1 LNHDA, CDR2 SQIVND (reference sequence). The length of the CDR3 is 14 residues. The CDR3 reads CASSPWTNQETQYF. Written as DNA, the CDR3 is TGTGCCAGTAGTCCTTGGACTAATCAAGAGACCCAGTACTTC.

This rearrangement joins TRBV9 to TRBJ2-7; D possibly corresponds to TRBD1 (6 bases). Germline assignment: CDR1 SGDLS and CDR2 YYNGEE. Trimming removed 0 bases from V and 2 bases from J, with 6 bases in between. This CDR3 spans 13 amino acids. DNA for the CDR3: TGTGCCAGCAGCGTAGGGGACACCTACGAGCAGTACTTC. As protein: CASSVGDTYEQYF.

The rearrangement links TRBV6-5 to TRBJ2-3; D gene uncertain. Per the germline V gene, CDR1 is MNHEY and CDR2 is SVGAGI. This CDR3 is 11 amino acids long. V lost 7 bases to trimming and J lost 5 bases, with 7 bases between them. The CDR3 is CASISGDTQYF. In DNA, the CDR3 is TGTGCCAGCATCTCGGGAGATACGCAGTATTTT.

This clone was observed a few times. The chain combines TRBV30 with TRBJ1-5; 8 nucleotides match TRBD1. Germline-derived CDR1 and CDR2 are GTSNPN and SVGIG (reference sequence). With 2 bases clipped from V and 7 bases from J, the junction kept 7 bases outside the gene matches. This CDR3 has 14 amino acids. The CDR3 coding sequence is TGTGCCTGGAGTCCCACAGGGGGAGTACAGCCCCAGCATTTT. It translates to CAWSPTGGVQPQHF. The whole variable domain, remainder taken from reference TRBV30 and TRBJ1-5, is SQTIHQWPATLVQPVGSPLSLECTVEGTSNPNLYWYRQAAGRGLQLLFYSVGIGQISSEVPQNLSASRPQDRQFILSSKKLLLSDSGFYLCAWSPTGGVQPQHFGDGTRLSIL.

The V and J genes are TRBV2 and TRBJ2-7; 9 positions agree with TRBD1. The ends lost 5 bases at V and 8 bases at J; junction bases unmatched: 13. Germline loops: CDR1 SNHLY, CDR2 FYNNEI. The CDR3 extends over 15 amino acids. The CDR3 reads CASSFDSGQGGKQYF. In nucleotides, the CDR3 is TGTGCCAGCAGTTTCGACTCGGGACAGGGCGGTAAGCAGTACTTC.

The rearrangement links TRBV30 to TRBJ2-2, with D perhaps matching TRBD1 or TRBD2 (5 bases each). Germline assignment: CDR1 GTSNPN and CDR2 SVGIG (reference sequence). Trimming took 3 bases from V and 4 from J, leaving 9 bases between them. The CDR3 is made up of 13 amino acids. In nucleotides, the CDR3 is TGTGCCTGGAGGAGGGGCAGCACCGGGGAGCTGTTTTTT. As protein: CAWRRGSTGELFF. Complete variable domain (other parts from reference TRBV30 and TRBJ2-2): SQTIHQWPATLVQPVGSPLSLECTVEGTSNPNLYWYRQAAGRGLQLLFYSVGIGQISSEVPQNLSASRPQDRQFILSSKKLLLSDSGFYLCAWRRGSTGELFFGEGSRLTVL.

At least ten counts were recorded for this clone. The chain carries TRBV11-2 and TRBJ2-1; 10 bases map to TRBD2. V shed 0 bases, J shed 3 bases, and the junction held 11 bases outside the gene matches. Per the germline V gene, CDR1 is SGHAT and CDR2 is FQNNGV. The CDR3 has 19 amino acids. The CDR3 DNA is TGTGCCAGCAGCTTAGATCGATTTCTAGCGGGAGCTAACTACAATGAGCAGTTCTTC. Translation gives CASSLDRFLAGANYNEQFF.

The chain has TRBV6-1 and TRBJ2-7; TRBD2 is a possible D gene (6 bases). CDR3 size: 16 residues. Trimming removed 4 bases at V and 3 bases at J, with 19 bases between. The germline V gene has CDR1 MNHNS and CDR2 SASEGT. Written as DNA, the CDR3 is TGTGCCAGCAGTGCCCAATCTAGCGTCCAAAGCTACGAGCAGTACTTC. It specifies CASSAQSSVQSYEQYF.

The sample holds one count of this clone. The chain links TRBV18 to TRBJ2-6; D not certain. Trimming took off 3 bases at V and 1 base at J, with 10 bases between the two ends. This CDR3 is built from 16 residues. Germline V gene data show CDR1 as KGHSH and CDR2 as LQKENI. CDR3 sequence reads: CASSPVAESGANVLTF. The CDR3, as DNA: TGTGCCAGCTCACCGGTAGCTGAATCTGGGGCCAACGTCCTGACTTTC.

The chain employs TRBV7-2 and TRBJ2-1; D uncertain. Trimming removed 3 bases from V and 2 bases from J, with 11 bases in between. Germline-derived CDR1 and CDR2 are SGHTA and FQGNSA. The CDR3 spans 15 residues. CDR3 in amino acids: CASSFGRTTYNEQFF. For the CDR3, the DNA is TGTGCCAGCAGCTTTGGGCGGACCACCTACAATGAGCAGTTCTTC. The full variable domain, rest sourced from reference TRBV7-2 and TRBJ2-1, is GAGVSQSPSNKVTEKGKDVELRCDPISGHTALYWYRQSLGQGLEFLIYFQGNSAPDKSGLPSDRFSAERTGGSVSTLTIQRTQQEDSAVYLCASSFGRTTYNEQFFGPGTRLTVL.

Notes on this clone: This specimen includes other DNA sequences encoding the same CDR3. The chain joins TRBV10-3 to TRBJ2-7; the D is unclear. With 2 bases removed from V and 7 bases from J, the gap between germline ends came to 9 bases. CDR1 and CDR2 from the germline V gene are ENHRY and SYGVKD. There are 12 residues in the CDR3. CDR3 in amino acids: CAISEPPGEQYF. As DNA, the CDR3 is TGTGCCATCAGTGAGCCTCCCGGGGAGCAGTACTTC.

V and J are TRBV6-5 and TRBJ2-7; 10 bases map to TRBD1. Germline V gene lookup returns CDR1 MNHEY and CDR2 SVGAGI. The CDR3 covers 15 residues. The V segment lost 6 bases and the J segment 2 bases; nucleotides outside the gene matches: 7. CDR3 sequence (DNA): TGTGCCAGCAGGTACCGGGACAGGGGAGCCTACGAGCAGTACTTC. As protein: CASRYRDRGAYEQYF.

This clone has only a few counts. This chain connects TRBV19 to TRBJ1-6, with D unresolved. The CDR3 is made up of 13 amino acids. The germline V gene encodes CDR1 LNHDA and CDR2 SQIVND (reference sequence). V was clipped by 10 bases and J by 10 bases, with 17 bases between them. The CDR3 sequence: CAISRVRGSPLHF. DNA of the CDR3: TGTGCCATCTCTCGAGTACGGGGATCACCCCTCCACTTT. Full variable domain (rest looked up from reference TRBV19 and TRBJ1-6): DGGITQSPKYLFRKEGQNVTLSCEQNLNHDAMYWYRQDPGQGLRLIYYSQIVNDFQKGDIAEGYSVSREKKESFPLTVTSAQKNPTAFYLCAISRVRGSPLHFGNGTRLTVT.

As for this clone: The junction shows a germline mismatch at one end, possibly a read error. The chain links TRBV6-1 to TRBJ1-1; the D gene is possibly TRBD1 (6 bases). Germline V gene sequence: CDR1 MNHNS, CDR2 SASEGT. The CDR3 runs 17 residues. The CDR3 DNA reads as TGTGCCATCAGTGAGTCGACTACGACAGGTGGGCGATCTGAAGCTTTCTTT. This codes for CAISESTTTGGRSEAFF.

The chain is built from TRBV7-2 and TRBJ2-5; D call uncertain. Germline assignment: CDR1 SGHTA and CDR2 FQGNSA. The ends were cut back, 6 bases at V and 0 bases at J, with 8 bases in the middle. The CDR3 length is 13 residues. In DNA, the CDR3 is TGTGCCAGCAGTTGGGTGTACCAAGAGACCCAGTACTTC. It encodes CASSWVYQETQYF.

The J gene is TRBJ1-1, the V gene TRBV21-1; the D call in the table, TRBD1, was not verified against the DNA. TRBV21-1 is classified as a pseudogene. The CDR3 runs to 13 residues. The CDR3 here is CASSKGGGQGAFF. In DNA, the CDR3 is TGTGCCAGCAGCAAAGGGGGGGGACAGGGAGCTTTCTTT.

This chain connects TRBV5-6 to TRBJ2-2; no clear D gene. Germline V gene lookup returns CDR1 SGHDT and CDR2 YYEEEE. The CDR3 is 12 amino acids. With 5 bases removed from V and 7 bases from J, the gap between germline ends came to 9 bases. The CDR3 DNA reads as TGTGCCAGCAGTTTTAGTTTCGGGGAGCTGTTTTTT. It yields the protein CASSFSFGELFF.